This T cell receptor (beta chain) was identified in a study of blood T cell repertoires in COVID-19. In the study overall: Whether acute or convalescent, the COVID-19 samples came from the United States, Italy and Spain. PBMCs, B-cell-depleted T cells, or T cells were the source of the cDNA or gDNA that made up the material.

Authors' methods: How many nucleated cells were present was estimated from reference gene primer amplification. The table came from immunoSEQ multiplex PCR; TCRdb's copy has only in-frame clones and leaves some out. That table supplies the V and J calls and clone size; D and trimming were determined from the DNA. Seen here are over 150,000 clones, 86% observed once, and the top ten hold roughly 7%. This clone occurred once. Germline V CDR1 and CDR2: SGHTA, FQGNSA. The CDR3 extends over 17 amino acids. J was trimmed by 6 bases and V by 1 base; bases with no gene match: 9. This TCR was recovered from a man aged 45 to 65 with active or convalescent COVID-19. The sequencing input was peripheral blood. The rearrangement joins TRBV7-2 to TRBJ2-5, with 12 bases fitting TRBD2. CDR3 residues: CASSLVASGGAGKTQYF. The CDR3 nucleotides are TGTGCCAGCAGCTTAGTGGCTAGCGGGGGGGCCGGGAAGACCCAGTACTTC.